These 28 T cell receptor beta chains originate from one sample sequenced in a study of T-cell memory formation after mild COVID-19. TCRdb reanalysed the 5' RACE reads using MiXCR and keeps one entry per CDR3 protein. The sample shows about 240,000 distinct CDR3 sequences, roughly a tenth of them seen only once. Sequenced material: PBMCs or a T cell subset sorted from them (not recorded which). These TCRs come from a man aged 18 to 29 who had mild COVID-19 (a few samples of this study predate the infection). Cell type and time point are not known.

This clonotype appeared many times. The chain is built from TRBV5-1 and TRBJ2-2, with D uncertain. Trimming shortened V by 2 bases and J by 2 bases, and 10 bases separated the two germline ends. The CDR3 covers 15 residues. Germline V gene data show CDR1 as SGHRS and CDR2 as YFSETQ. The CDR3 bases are TGCGCCAGCAGCTTAGGCGGCGGTAACACCGGGGAGCTGTTTTTT. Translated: CASSLGGGNTGELFF. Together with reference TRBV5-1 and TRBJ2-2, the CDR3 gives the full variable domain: KAGVTQTPRYLIKTRGQQVTLSCSPISGHRSVSWYQQTPGQGLQFLFEYFSETQRNKGNFPGRFSGRQFSNSRSEMNVSTLELGDSALYLCASSLGGGNTGELFFGEGSRLTVL.

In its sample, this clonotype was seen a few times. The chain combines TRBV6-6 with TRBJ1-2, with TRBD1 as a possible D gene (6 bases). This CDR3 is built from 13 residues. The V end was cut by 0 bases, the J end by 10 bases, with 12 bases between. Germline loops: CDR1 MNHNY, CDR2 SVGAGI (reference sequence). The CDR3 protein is CASSYSGGQDYTF. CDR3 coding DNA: TGTGCCAGCAGTTACTCCGGGGGCCAGGACTACACCTTC.

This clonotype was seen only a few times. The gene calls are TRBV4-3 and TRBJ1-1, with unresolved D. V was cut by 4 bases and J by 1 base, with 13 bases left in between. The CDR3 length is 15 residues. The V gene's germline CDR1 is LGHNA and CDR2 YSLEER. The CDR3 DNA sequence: TGCGCCAGCAGCCGCGTAGGAGACGCGAACACTGAAGCTTTCTTT. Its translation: CASSRVGDANTEAFF.

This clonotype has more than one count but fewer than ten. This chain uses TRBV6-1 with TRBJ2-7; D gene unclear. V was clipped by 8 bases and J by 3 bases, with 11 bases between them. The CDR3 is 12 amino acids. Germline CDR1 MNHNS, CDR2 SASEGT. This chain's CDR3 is CASGSTFYEQYF. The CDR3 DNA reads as TGTGCCAGCGGAAGCACCTTCTACGAGCAGTACTTC.

CDR3 coding DNA: TGTGCCAGCAGTTTTTATCCTCCGGGACGGATTAACTATGGCTACACCTTC. It codes for CASSFYPPGRINYGYTF. V gene TRBV27 combines with J gene TRBJ1-2, with D possibly being TRBD1 (5 bases). The V gene's germline CDR1 is MNHEY and CDR2 SMNVEV (reference sequence). The V gene lost 3 bases and the J gene lost 1 base, with 18 bases spanning the gap. The CDR3 runs 17 residues.

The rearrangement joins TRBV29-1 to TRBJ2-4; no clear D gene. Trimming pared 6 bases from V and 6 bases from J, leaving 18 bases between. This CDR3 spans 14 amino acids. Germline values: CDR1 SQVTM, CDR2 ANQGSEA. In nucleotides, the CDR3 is TGCAGCGTCCGGACCATCCTAGACGTAAACATTCAGTACTTC. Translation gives CSVRTILDVNIQYF.

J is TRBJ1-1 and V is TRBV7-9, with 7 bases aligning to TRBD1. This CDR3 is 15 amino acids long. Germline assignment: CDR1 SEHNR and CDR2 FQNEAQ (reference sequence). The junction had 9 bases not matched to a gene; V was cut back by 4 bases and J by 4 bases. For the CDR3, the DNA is TGTGCCAGCAGCTCCCAGGACAGGCTGATCACTGAAGCTTTCTTT. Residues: CASSSQDRLITEAFF.

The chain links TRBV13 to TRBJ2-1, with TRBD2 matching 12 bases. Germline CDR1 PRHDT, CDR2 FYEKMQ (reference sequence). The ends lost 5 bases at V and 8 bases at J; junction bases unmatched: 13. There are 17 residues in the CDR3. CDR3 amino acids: CASSPDASGGARDEQFF. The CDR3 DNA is TGTGCCAGCAGCCCCGACGCTAGCGGGGGGGCACGGGATGAGCAGTTCTTC.

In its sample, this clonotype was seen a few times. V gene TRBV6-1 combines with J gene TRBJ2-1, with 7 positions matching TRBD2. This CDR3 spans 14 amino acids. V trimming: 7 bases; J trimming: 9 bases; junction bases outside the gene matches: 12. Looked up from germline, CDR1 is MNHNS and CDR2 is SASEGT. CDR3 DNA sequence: TGTGCCAGCATGGGCAAGGGAGGGATCGTTGAGCAGTTCTTC. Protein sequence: CASMGKGGIVEQFF.

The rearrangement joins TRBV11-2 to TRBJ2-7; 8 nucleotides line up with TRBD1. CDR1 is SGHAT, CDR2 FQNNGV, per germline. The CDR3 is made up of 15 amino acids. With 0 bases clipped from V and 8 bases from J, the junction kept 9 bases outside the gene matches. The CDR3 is CASSLERDRHTKQYF. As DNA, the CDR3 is TGTGCCAGCAGCTTAGAGCGGGACAGGCATACGAAGCAGTACTTC.

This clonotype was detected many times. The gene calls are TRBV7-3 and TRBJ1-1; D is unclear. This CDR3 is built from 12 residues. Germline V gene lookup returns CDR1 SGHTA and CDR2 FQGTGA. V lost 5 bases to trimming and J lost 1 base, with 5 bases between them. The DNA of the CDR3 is TGTGCCAGCAGCGCTCAGAACACTGAAGCTTTCTTT. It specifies CASSAQNTEAFF. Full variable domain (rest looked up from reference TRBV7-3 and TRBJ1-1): GAGVSQTPSNKVTEKGKYVELRCDPISGHTALYWYRQSLGQGPEFLIYFQGTGAADDSGLPNDRFFAVRPEGSVSTLKIQRTERGDSAVYLCASSAQNTEAFFGQGTRLTVV.

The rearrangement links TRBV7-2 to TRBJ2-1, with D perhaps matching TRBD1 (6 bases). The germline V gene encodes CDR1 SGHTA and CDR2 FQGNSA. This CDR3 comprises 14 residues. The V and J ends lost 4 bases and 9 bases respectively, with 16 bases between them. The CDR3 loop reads CASSWGPLSSEQFF. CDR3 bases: TGTGCCAGCAGCTGGGGGCCACTCTCCAGTGAGCAGTTCTTC.

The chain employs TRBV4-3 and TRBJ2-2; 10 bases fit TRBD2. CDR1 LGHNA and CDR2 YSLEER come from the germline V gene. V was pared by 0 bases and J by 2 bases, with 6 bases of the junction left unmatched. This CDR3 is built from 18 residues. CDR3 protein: CASSQDRTSGFNTGELFF. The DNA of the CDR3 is TGCGCCAGCAGCCAAGATCGGACTAGCGGTTTCAACACCGGGGAGCTGTTTTTT.

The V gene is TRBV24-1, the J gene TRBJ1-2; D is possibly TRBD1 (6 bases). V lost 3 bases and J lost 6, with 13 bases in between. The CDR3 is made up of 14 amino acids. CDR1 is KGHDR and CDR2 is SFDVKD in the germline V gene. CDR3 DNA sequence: TGTGCCACCAGTGATGCGTCCCGACAGGATGGCTACACCTTC. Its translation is CATSDASRQDGYTF.

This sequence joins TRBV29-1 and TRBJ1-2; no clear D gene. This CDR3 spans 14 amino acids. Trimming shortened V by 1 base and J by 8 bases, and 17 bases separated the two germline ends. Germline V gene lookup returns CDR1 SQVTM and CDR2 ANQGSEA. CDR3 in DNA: TGCAGCGTTGAAGGCGTCAGCACCCGAGGGGGCTACACCTTC. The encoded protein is CSVEGVSTRGGYTF.

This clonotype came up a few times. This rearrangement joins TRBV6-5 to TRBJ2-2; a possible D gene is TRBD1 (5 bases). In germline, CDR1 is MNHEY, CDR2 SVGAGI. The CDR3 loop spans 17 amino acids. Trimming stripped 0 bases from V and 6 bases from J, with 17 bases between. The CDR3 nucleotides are TGTGCCAGCAGTTACTCGCTCTCACAGGCCGGTTCCGGGGAGCTGTTTTTT. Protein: CASSYSLSQAGSGELFF.

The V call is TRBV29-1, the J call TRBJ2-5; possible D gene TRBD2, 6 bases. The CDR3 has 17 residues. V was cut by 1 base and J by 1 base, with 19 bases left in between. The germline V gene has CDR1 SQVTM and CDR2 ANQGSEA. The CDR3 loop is CSVEGAGSPAFQETQYF. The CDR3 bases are TGCAGCGTTGAAGGGGCGGGGAGCCCTGCTTTCCAAGAGACCCAGTACTTC.

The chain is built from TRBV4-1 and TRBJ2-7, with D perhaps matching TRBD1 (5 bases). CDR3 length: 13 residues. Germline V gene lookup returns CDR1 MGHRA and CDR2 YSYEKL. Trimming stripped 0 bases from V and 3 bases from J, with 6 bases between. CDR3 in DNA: TGCGCCAGCAGCCAAGATGACAGCTACGAGCAGTACTTC. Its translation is CASSQDDSYEQYF.

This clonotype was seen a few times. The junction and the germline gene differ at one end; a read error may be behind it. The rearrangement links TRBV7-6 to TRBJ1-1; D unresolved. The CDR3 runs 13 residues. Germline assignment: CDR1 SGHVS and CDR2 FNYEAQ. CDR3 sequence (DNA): TGTGCCAGTAGCTTAGCGGGCTTAACCGAAGCTTTCTTT. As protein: CASSLAGLTEAFF.

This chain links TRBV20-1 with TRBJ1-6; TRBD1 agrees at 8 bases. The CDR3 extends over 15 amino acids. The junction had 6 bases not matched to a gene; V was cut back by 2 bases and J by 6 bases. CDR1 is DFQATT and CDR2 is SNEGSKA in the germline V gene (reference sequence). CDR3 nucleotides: TGCAGTGCTAGATCCGGACAGGGTGGTAATTCACCCCTCCACTTT. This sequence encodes CSARSGQGGNSPLHF.

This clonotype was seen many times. The CDR3 DNA reads as TGCGCCAGCAGCTTGGAGGCAGACAGCGGCTACACCTTC. Translating it yields CASSLEADSGYTF. The chain carries TRBV5-1 and TRBJ1-2; a weak D match, TRBD1 (5 bases). Germline CDR1 and CDR2: SGHRS and YFSETQ. Trimming stripped 0 bases from V and 8 bases from J, with 11 bases between. The CDR3 has 13 residues.

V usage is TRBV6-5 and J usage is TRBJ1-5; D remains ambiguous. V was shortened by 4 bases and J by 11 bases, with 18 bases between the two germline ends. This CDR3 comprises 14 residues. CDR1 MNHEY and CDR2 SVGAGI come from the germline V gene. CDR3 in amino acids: CASSSGQRGRTQHF. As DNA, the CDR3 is TGTGCCAGCAGTTCCGGGCAGCGGGGAAGGACCCAGCATTTT.

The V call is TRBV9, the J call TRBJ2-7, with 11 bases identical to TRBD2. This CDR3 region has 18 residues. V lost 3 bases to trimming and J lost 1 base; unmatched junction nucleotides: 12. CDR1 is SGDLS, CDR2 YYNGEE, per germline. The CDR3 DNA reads TGTGCCAGCAGCGCCGGGGGACCTAGCGGGGGGCCTTCCTACGAGCAGTACTTC. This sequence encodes CASSAGGPSGGPSYEQYF.

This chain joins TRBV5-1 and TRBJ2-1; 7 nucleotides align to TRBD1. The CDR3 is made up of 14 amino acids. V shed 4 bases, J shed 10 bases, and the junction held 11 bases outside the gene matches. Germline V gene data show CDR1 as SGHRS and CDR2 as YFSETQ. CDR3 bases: TGCGCCAGCAGCCGGGGACAGCCTCGAGAGGAGCAGTTCTTC. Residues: CASSRGQPREEQFF. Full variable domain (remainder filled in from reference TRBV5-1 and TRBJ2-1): KAGVTQTPRYLIKTRGQQVTLSCSPISGHRSVSWYQQTPGQGLQFLFEYFSETQRNKGNFPGRFSGRQFSNSRSEMNVSTLELGDSALYLCASSRGQPREEQFFGPGTRLTVL.

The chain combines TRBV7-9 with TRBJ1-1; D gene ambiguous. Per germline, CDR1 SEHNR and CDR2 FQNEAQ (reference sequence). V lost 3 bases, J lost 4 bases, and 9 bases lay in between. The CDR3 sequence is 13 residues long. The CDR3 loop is CASSFGPLTEAFF. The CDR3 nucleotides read TGTGCCAGCAGCTTCGGGCCCCTCACTGAAGCTTTCTTT.

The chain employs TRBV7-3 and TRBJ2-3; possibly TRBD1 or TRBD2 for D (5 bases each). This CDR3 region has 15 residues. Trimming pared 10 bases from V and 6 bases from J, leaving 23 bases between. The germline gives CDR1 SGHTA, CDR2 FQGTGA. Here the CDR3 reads CATRAGGGPVDTQYF. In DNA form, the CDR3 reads TGTGCCACGCGGGCAGGTGGGGGTCCTGTCGATACGCAGTATTTT.

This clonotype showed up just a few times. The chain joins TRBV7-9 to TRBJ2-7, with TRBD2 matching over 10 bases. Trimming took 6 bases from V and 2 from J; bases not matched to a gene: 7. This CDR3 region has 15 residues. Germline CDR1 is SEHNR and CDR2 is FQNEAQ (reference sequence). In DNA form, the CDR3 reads TGTGCCAGCAGAACGGAGCGGGGGGGCCCCTACGAGCAGTACTTC. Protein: CASRTERGGPYEQYF.

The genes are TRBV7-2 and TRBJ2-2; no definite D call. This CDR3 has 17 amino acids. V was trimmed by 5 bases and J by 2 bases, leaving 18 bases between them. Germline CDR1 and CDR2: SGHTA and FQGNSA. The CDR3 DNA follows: TGTGCCAGCAGCGCCCCTCCGGGTTATGGCAACACCGGGGAGCTGTTTTTT. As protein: CASSAPPGYGNTGELFF.